The sequence of this TCR beta chain was determined in a study of Graves' ophthalmopathy and Graves' hyperthyroidism. Study as a whole: Calling hyperthyroidism stable required that no ophthalmopathy show up within 18 months of follow-up. General study points: Blood shared most expanded thyroid clonotypes above 0.001 frequency.

Only a few counts were recorded for this clonotype. Its antigen is not known. The hyperthyroidism patients, aged 18 to 65, had been newly diagnosed, with under 2 months' duration. Excluded: other autoimmune disease, uncontrolled infection, pregnancy or lactation. Amplification of the TCR beta CDR3 regions used RNA transcripts (as template). Investigators did first-round RT-PCR with HTBI primers, then second-round multiplex PCR. Each CDR3 protein gets one entry after TCRdb re-called the multiplex PCR reads with MiXCR. The sample lists about 1.1 million distinct CDR3 sequences, roughly 35% occurring once. Sequencing was carried out using peripheral blood or thyroid tissue (not recorded which). The sequence derives from an adult man with Graves' hyperthyroidism.

The CDR3 sequence: CASSEKPQESSYEQYF. In nucleotides, the CDR3 is TGTGCCAGCAGTGAAAAACCCCAGGAGAGCTCCTACGAGCAGTACTTC. The chain has TRBV25-1 and TRBJ2-7; D call uncertain. Trimming shortened V by 2 bases and J by 0 bases, and 14 bases separated the two germline ends. The CDR3 is 16 residues long. The V gene's germline CDR1 is MGHDK and CDR2 SYGVNS.